This entry lists 3 T cell receptor beta chains sequenced from one sample in a study of OX40 agonist ivuxolimab in advanced cancers. The data were produced by immunoSEQ multiplex PCR, yet TCRdb's version contains in-frame clones alone and is incomplete. The data show about 59,000 clones, around 86% seen once. The material sequenced was CD4+ or CD8+ T cells sorted from blood, taken in a trial of the OX40 agonist ivuxolimab. These receptors originate from an adult with an advanced solid tumor such as melanoma, head and neck, liver or kidney cancer.

This clone has just one count. The chain is built from TRBV18 and TRBJ1-6, with D hard to call. Trimming pared 1 base from V and 6 bases from J, leaving 10 bases between. Germline V gene data show CDR1 as KGHSH and CDR2 as LQKENI. CDR3 size: 15 residues. CDR3 loop: CASSPRGLSNSPLHF. The CDR3 DNA reads as TGTGCCAGCTCACCACGGGGTCTGTCTAATTCACCCCTCCACTTT.

The chain joins TRBV10-2 to TRBJ1-3; no firm D call. The CDR3 length is 15 residues. Germline assignment: CDR1 WSHSY and CDR2 SAAADI. Trimming took off 5 bases at V and 0 bases at J, with 11 bases between the two ends. The CDR3 DNA reads TGCGCCAGCAGTTCCGGACGGGTCTCTGGAAACACCATATATTTT. Translated: CASSSGRVSGNTIYF.

V is TRBV12-5 and J is TRBJ2-5, with D tentatively TRBD1 (6 bases). Trimming took 2 bases from V and 5 from J, leaving 15 bases between them. Germline CDR1 is LGHNT and CDR2 is FRNRAP. There are 15 residues in the CDR3. CDR3 in amino acids: CASGLTSQGMETQYF. Written as DNA, the CDR3 is TGTGCTAGTGGTTTGACCTCACAGGGCATGGAGACCCAGTACTTC.